This is a list of T cell receptor beta chains from one sample in a study of blood T cells in healthy people across ages. TCRdb redid the calling of the 5' RACE reads with MiXCR, one entry per CDR3 protein. The sample consists of approximately 810,000 distinct CDR3 sequences, less than 35% of them appearing once. The specimen was blood. The receptors were gathered from a woman of 80 years or more in good health. Each CDR3 is given with its conserved first and last residue. Fields, in order: J gene, V gene, clone size, CDR3 protein. Clone size, where shown, is once, few, many, or a class for clones that have expanded.

J gene: TRBJ2-5
V gene: TRBV12-3/TRBV12-4
clone size: many
CDR3 protein: CASSFSRETQYF

J gene: TRBJ2-7
V gene: TRBV28
clone size: many
CDR3 protein: CASSLSGVTYEQYF

J gene: TRBJ2-7
V gene: TRBV18
clone size: many
CDR3 protein: CASSPDGRTYEQYF

J gene: TRBJ2-2
V gene: TRBV20-1
clone size: NA
CDR3 protein: CSARATLGDPGELFF

J gene: TRBJ2-5
V gene: TRBV7-8
clone size: many
CDR3 protein: CASSLPRGSSGGVKETQYF

J gene: TRBJ1-2
V gene: TRBV12-3/TRBV12-4
clone size: few
CDR3 protein: CASSPGPSNYGYTF

J gene: TRBJ1-3
V gene: TRBV5-1
clone size: NA
CDR3 protein: CASSPPTAGNTIYF

J gene: TRBJ1-1
V gene: TRBV12-3/TRBV12-4
clone size: few
CDR3 protein: CASSLAAGQGAFF

J gene: NA
V gene: TRBV7-2
clone size: few
CDR3 protein: CASSDITDGEQYF

J gene: TRBJ2-5
V gene: TRBV7-2
clone size: many
CDR3 protein: CASSREGSLAGTESTQYF

J gene: TRBJ2-1
V gene: TRBV9
clone size: NA
CDR3 protein: CASSVNPSGGTRNEQFF